The 23 T cell receptor beta chains listed next were all sequenced from one sample in a study of blood T cell repertoires in COVID-19. Method: immunoSEQ multiplex PCR; TCRdb's copy keeps in-frame clones and lacks some. The sample yields fewer than 250,000 clones, about 88% seen once. The sequencing sample was made of peripheral blood. The receptor set was obtained from a man aged 35-49 years with acute or convalescent COVID-19.

This clone has more than one count but fewer than ten. This chain joins TRBV7-2 and TRBJ1-1, with 7 bases fitting TRBD1. The CDR3 totals 11 residues. The J segment lost 7 bases and the V segment lost 6 bases, leaving 2 bases of the junction unmatched. Germline CDR1 SGHTA, CDR2 FQGNSA. CDR3 amino acids: CASRWTGEAFF. The CDR3 DNA reads TGTGCCAGCAGGTGGACAGGTGAAGCTTTCTTT.

The chain links TRBV29-1 to TRBJ2-1; D may be TRBD1 (6 bases). V was clipped by 6 bases and J by 9 bases, with 18 bases between them. This CDR3 spans 13 amino acids. Germline V gives CDR1 SQVTM, CDR2 ANQGSEA. The CDR3 sequence is CSVRLLMGAEQFF. The DNA for the CDR3 is TGCAGCGTCCGCCTCTTGATGGGGGCTGAGCAGTTCTTC.

V and J are TRBV6-5 and TRBJ1-3; D ambiguous. CDR3 length: 16 residues. Trimming took off 2 bases at V and 3 bases at J, with 14 bases between the two ends. The germline gives CDR1 MNHEY, CDR2 SVGAGI. The CDR3 coding sequence is TGTGCCAGCAGTTACCACACGGCCGCAGGTGGAAACACCATATATTTT. It codes for CASSYHTAAGGNTIYF.

The rearrangement uses TRBV7-3 and TRBJ2-1; the match to TRBD2 covers 10 bases. V lost 5 bases, J lost 2 bases, and 3 bases stayed unmatched. CDR1 SGHTA and CDR2 FQGTGA come from the germline V gene. The CDR3 covers 15 residues. The CDR3 sequence: CASSPGLAAYNEQFF. CDR3 nucleotides: TGTGCCAGCAGCCCCGGACTAGCGGCCTACAATGAGCAGTTCTTC.

The chain uses TRBV7-2 and TRBJ2-1; 10 bases are a match to TRBD2. The V and J ends lost 3 bases and 13 bases, in that order; junction bases with no gene match: 12. The CDR3 covers 15 residues. CDR1 is SGHTA and CDR2 is FQGNSA in the germline V gene. CDR3 in DNA: TGTGCCAGCAGCTTGGGGGGCCTAGCGGGAGTGAGTCAGTTCTTC. Encoded protein: CASSLGGLAGVSQFF. Using reference TRBV7-2 and TRBJ2-1 for the parts outside the CDR3, the full variable domain is GAGVSQSPSNKVTEKGKDVELRCDPISGHTALYWYRQSLGQGLEFLIYFQGNSAPDKSGLPSDRFSAERTGGSVSTLTIQRTQQEDSAVYLCASSLGGLAGVSQFFGPGTRLTVL.

The V gene is TRBV5-1, the J gene TRBJ2-1; 11 bases are shared with TRBD2. The junction had 4 bases not matched to a gene; V was cut back by 3 bases and J by 2 bases. CDR1 and CDR2 (germline): SGHRS, YFSETQ. The CDR3 has 16 amino acids. The CDR3 nucleotides are TGCGCCAGCAGCTCCTTGACTAGCGGGGCCTACAATGAGCAGTTCTTC. This sequence encodes CASSSLTSGAYNEQFF.

This clone was detected only a few times. The rearrangement links TRBV25-1 to TRBJ1-4; 7 positions agree with TRBD1. The CDR3 runs 15 residues. With V trimmed by 5 bases and J by 3 bases, 6 bases remained unmatched. The germline CDR1 and CDR2 sequences are MGHDK and SYGVNS. The CDR3 is CASSNRQGPNEKLFF. CDR3 bases: TGTGCCAGCAGTAACCGACAGGGACCTAATGAAAAACTGTTTTTT.

The chain links TRBV27 to TRBJ2-1; a possible D gene is TRBD2 (6 bases). CDR1 and CDR2 from the germline V gene are MNHEY and SMNVEV (reference sequence). This CDR3 spans 14 amino acids. V dropped 3 bases and J dropped 7 bases, with 13 bases sitting between them. CDR3 in amino acids: CASSFGGSGNEQFF. CDR3 DNA: TGTGCCAGCAGTTTTGGCGGAAGCGGGAATGAGCAGTTCTTC.

The chain is built from TRBV28 and TRBJ1-6; 7 positions match TRBD1. The J segment lost 3 bases and the V segment lost 5 bases, leaving 16 bases of the junction unmatched. The CDR3 contains 19 residues. Germline CDR1 reads MDHEN; CDR2 reads SYDVKM. The CDR3 loop reads CASSPGPGQIGNYNSPLHF. The CDR3, as DNA: TGTGCCAGCAGTCCCGGGCCGGGACAGATCGGGAACTATAATTCACCCCTCCACTTT.

The chain recombines TRBV3-1 (or the pseudogene TRBV3-2) with TRBJ1-2; no firm D call. This CDR3 has 15 amino acids. V was shortened by 4 bases and J by 1 base, with 13 bases between the two germline ends. Germline CDR1 is LGHDT and CDR2 is YNNKEL (reference sequence). The CDR3 sequence is CASSPLGLGNYGYTF. The CDR3 nucleotides are TGTGCCAGCAGCCCACTAGGATTGGGTAACTATGGCTACACCTTC.

The V and J genes are TRBV4-3 and TRBJ2-7, with 10 bases matching TRBD2. The CDR3 covers 15 residues. Germline values: CDR1 LGHNA, CDR2 YSLEER. With 0 bases clipped from V and 2 bases from J, the junction kept 1 base outside the gene matches. The chain's CDR3 is CASSQEAGGTYEQYF. CDR3 in DNA: TGCGCCAGCAGCCAAGAAGCGGGAGGGACCTACGAGCAGTACTTC.

V is TRBV30 and J is TRBJ2-7; 9 nucleotides line up with TRBD1. Looked up from germline, CDR1 is GTSNPN and CDR2 is SVGIG (reference sequence). This CDR3 has 16 residues. Trimming removed 2 bases from V and 4 bases from J; junction bases left unmatched: 12. Here the CDR3 DNA reads TGTGCCTGGAGTACACTACTGACAGGGGGTTTGTACGAGCAGTACTTC. It specifies CAWSTLLTGGLYEQYF.

V gene TRBV19 combines with J gene TRBJ1-2, with D tentatively TRBD1 (6 bases). The V gene lost 9 bases and the J gene lost 3 bases, with 29 bases spanning the gap. Germline V lookup: CDR1 LNHDA, CDR2 SQIVND (reference sequence). CDR3 size: 18 residues. The CDR3 reads CASTIGTVGAARYYGYTF. The CDR3 DNA follows: TGTGCCAGCACCATTGGGACCGTGGGGGCCGCGCGGTACTATGGCTACACCTTC.

The chain is built from TRBV7-8 and TRBJ2-1, with D perhaps matching TRBD2 (6 bases). The CDR3 consists of 16 residues. Germline V gene data show CDR1 as SGHVS and CDR2 as FQNEAQ. V lost 5 bases to trimming and J lost 7 bases, with 21 bases between them. The DNA for the CDR3 is TGTGCCAGCAGCCAACGGAGACTAGGAGGTTGGAATGAGCAGTTCTTC. Protein sequence: CASSQRRLGGWNEQFF.

This clone appeared once. Additional DNA sequences in this sample encode the identical CDR3. The gene calls are TRBV12-3 or TRBV12-4 and TRBJ1-5; unclear D gene. This CDR3 is 13 amino acids long. The V end was cut by 2 bases, the J end by 1 base, with 3 bases between. CDR3 in amino acids: CASSLTSNQPQHF. The CDR3 nucleotides read TGTGCCAGCAGTTTAACAAGCAATCAGCCCCAGCATTTT.

This chain joins TRBV27 and TRBJ2-7, with a tentative D call TRBD2 (7 bases). Trimming removed 4 bases from V and 5 bases from J, with 18 bases in between. Germline values: CDR1 MNHEY, CDR2 SMNVEV (reference sequence). CDR3 length: 15 amino acids. CDR3 DNA sequence: TGTGCCAGCAGTTACGGGGGGCCCCCTGGGGACGAGCAGTACTTC. It translates to CASSYGGPPGDEQYF.

V usage is TRBV7-9 and J usage is TRBJ2-7, with 14 bases identical to TRBD2. The CDR3 has 18 residues. CDR1 SEHNR and CDR2 FQNEAQ come from the germline V gene (reference sequence). The ends lost 5 bases at V and 4 bases at J; junction bases unmatched: 13. CDR3 in amino acids: CASSPGSKGTSGSYEQYF. The CDR3 DNA reads TGTGCCAGCAGCCCCGGCTCTAAAGGGACTAGCGGGAGTTACGAGCAGTACTTC.

The chain is built from TRBV9 and TRBJ1-5; tentatively, D is TRBD1 (5 bases). CDR1 and CDR2 from the germline V gene are SGDLS and YYNGEE. CDR3 size: 14 residues. V was pared by 0 bases and J by 7 bases, with 11 bases between. The CDR3 is CASSVGQGRQPQHF. The CDR3, as DNA: TGTGCCAGCAGCGTAGGGCAGGGTAGGCAGCCCCAGCATTTT.

This clone has more than one count but fewer than ten. The chain couples TRBV19 to TRBJ2-1; 10 bases are a match to TRBD2. Germline V gives CDR1 LNHDA, CDR2 SQIVND (reference sequence). Trimming took 7 bases from V and 6 from J; bases not matched to a gene: 3. This CDR3 region has 13 residues. CDR3 in amino acids: CASNSGRPNEQFF. As DNA, the CDR3 is TGTGCCAGTAATAGCGGGAGGCCCAATGAGCAGTTCTTC.

The chain employs TRBV27 and TRBJ1-2; 8 bases are shared with TRBD1. With 6 bases clipped from V and 4 bases from J, the junction kept 4 bases outside the gene matches. CDR1 and CDR2 (germline): MNHEY, SMNVEV (reference sequence). The CDR3 contains 13 residues. The CDR3 sequence is CASSPGGGYGYTF. The CDR3 nucleotides read TGTGCCAGCAGCCCAGGGGGCGGCTATGGCTACACCTTC.

The chain uses TRBV19 and TRBJ2-2; 12 bases are shared with TRBD1. The V gene end was trimmed by 4 bases and the J gene end by 4 bases; junction bases not matched to a gene: 7. Germline loops: CDR1 LNHDA, CDR2 SQIVND (reference sequence). This CDR3 contains 17 residues. The CDR3 DNA follows: TGTGCCAGTAGTAGCCGGGACAGGGGGCTGAGCACCGGGGAGCTGTTTTTT. Its protein is CASSSRDRGLSTGELFF.

The chain employs TRBV7-2 and TRBJ2-7, with 8 positions matching TRBD2. Germline CDR1 is SGHTA and CDR2 is FQGNSA. The CDR3 contains 14 residues. Losses at the gene ends were 3 bases for V and 3 bases for J; bases not matched to a gene: 4. In DNA form, the CDR3 reads TGTGCCAGCAGCTTTGGGACTAGTCTCTACGAGCAGTACTTC. Translated, it gives CASSFGTSLYEQYF.

The sample holds a few counts of this clone. V usage is TRBV5-1 and J usage is TRBJ2-2, with TRBD2 as a possible D gene (5 bases). Per the germline V gene, CDR1 is SGHRS and CDR2 is YFSETQ. The CDR3 is 15 amino acids. The V end was cut by 4 bases, the J end by 6 bases, with 16 bases between. The CDR3 DNA follows: TGCGCCAGCAGCGCACCTTCGGCGGGTGCCGGGGAGCTGTTTTTT. Encoded protein: CASSAPSAGAGELFF.